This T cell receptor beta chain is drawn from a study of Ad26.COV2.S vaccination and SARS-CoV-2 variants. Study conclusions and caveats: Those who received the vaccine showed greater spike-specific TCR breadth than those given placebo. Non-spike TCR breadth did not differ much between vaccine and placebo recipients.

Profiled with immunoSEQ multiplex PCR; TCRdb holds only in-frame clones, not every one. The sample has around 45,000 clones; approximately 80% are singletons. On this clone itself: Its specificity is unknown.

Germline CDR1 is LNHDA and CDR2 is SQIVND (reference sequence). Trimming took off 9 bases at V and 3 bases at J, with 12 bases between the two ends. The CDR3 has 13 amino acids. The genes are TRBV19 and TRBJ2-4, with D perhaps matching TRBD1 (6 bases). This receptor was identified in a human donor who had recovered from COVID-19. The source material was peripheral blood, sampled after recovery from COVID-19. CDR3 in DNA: TGTGCCAGCCAGGGGTTTGGCAAAAACATTCAGTACTTC. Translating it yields CASQGFGKNIQYF.